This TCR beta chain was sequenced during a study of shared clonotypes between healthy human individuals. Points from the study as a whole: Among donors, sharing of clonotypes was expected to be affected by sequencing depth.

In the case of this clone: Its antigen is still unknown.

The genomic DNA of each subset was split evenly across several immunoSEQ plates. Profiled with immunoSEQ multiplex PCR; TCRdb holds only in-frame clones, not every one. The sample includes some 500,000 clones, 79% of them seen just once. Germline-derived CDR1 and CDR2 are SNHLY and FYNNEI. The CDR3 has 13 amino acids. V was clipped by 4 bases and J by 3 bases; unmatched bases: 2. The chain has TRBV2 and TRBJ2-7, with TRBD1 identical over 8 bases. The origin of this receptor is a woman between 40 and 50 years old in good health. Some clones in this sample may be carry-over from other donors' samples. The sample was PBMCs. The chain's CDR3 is CASSGTGNYEQYF. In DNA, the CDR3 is TGTGCCAGCAGTGGGACAGGGAACTACGAGCAGTACTTC.